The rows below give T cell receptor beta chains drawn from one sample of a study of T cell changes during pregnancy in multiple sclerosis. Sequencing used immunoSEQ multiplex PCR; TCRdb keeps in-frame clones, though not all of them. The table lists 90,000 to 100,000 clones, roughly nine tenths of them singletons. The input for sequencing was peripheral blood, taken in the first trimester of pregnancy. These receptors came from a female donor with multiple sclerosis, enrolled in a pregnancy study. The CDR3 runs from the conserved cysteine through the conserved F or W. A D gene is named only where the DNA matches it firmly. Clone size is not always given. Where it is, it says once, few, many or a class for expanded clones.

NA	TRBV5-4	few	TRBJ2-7	CASSLGIAGVNEQYF	TGTGCCAGCAGCTTGGGAATCGCAGGGGTTAACGAGCAGTACTTC
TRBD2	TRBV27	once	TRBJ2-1	CASSLKTSGRSYNEQFF	TGTGCCAGCAGTTTAAAGACTAGCGGGCGCTCCTACAATGAGCAGTTCTTC
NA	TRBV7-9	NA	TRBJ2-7	CASTLSGRESPHEQYF	TGTGCCAGCACCTTAAGTGGCCGGGAGTCACCCCACGAGCAGTACTTC
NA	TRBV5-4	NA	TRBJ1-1	CASSTSGVTEAFF	TGTGCCAGCAGCACTTCAGGGGTCACTGAAGCTTTCTTT
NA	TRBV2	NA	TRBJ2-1	CASIDVGRSYNEQFF	TGTGCCAGCATCGATGTGGGGAGGTCCTACAATGAGCAGTTCTTC
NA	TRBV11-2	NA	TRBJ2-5	CASSRRGETQYF	TGTGCCAGCAGCCGTAGGGGAGAGACCCAGTACTTC
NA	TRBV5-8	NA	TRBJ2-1	CASSLVVRASNNEQFF	TGTGCCAGCAGCTTGGTCGTCAGGGCTTCTAACAATGAGCAGTTCTTC
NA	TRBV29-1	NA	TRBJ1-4	CSVRGGNEKLFF	TGCAGCGTTAGGGGGGGGAATGAAAAACTGTTTTTT
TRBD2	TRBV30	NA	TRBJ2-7	CAFRLAGAEQYF	TGTGCCTTTAGACTAGCGGGAGCCGAGCAGTACTTC
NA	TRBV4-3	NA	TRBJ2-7	CASSQSGRGTEQYF	TGCGCCAGCAGCCAGTCGGGTAGAGGTACGGAGCAGTACTTC
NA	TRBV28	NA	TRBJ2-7	CASSLGQYEQYF	TGTGCCAGCAGCCTGGGACAATACGAGCAGTACTTC
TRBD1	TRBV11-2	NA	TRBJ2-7	CASSLGPTGSHEQYF	TGTGCCAGCAGCTTGGGTCCGACAGGGTCCCACGAGCAGTACTTC
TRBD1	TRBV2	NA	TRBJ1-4	CASKRQGGNEKLFF	TGTGCCAGCAAAAGACAGGGGGGGAATGAAAAACTGTTTTTT
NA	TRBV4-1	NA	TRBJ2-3	CASSQEGRSYTDTQYF	TGCGCCAGCAGCCAAGAGGGGAGAAGTTACACAGATACGCAGTATTTT
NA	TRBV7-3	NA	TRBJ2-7	CASSLKRRPYRVEQYF	TGTGCCAGCAGCTTAAAACGGAGACCGTATCGGGTCGAGCAGTACTTC
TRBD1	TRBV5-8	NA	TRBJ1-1	CASSLGQGADEAFF	TGTGCCAGCAGCTTGGGGCAGGGGGCCGATGAAGCTTTCTTT
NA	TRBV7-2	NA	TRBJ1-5	CASSLVGQGSQPQHF	TGTGCCAGCAGCTTAGTTGGTCAGGGGTCTCAGCCCCAGCATTTT
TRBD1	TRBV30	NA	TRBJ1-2	CAWSVRTGDGYTF	TGTGCCTGGAGTGTGAGGACAGGTGATGGCTACACCTTC
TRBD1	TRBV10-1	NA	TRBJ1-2	CASSVLNSGQGAANYGYTF	TGCGCCAGCAGTGTCTTAAACTCGGGACAGGGGGCAGCTAACTATGGCTACACCTTC
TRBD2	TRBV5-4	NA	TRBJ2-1	CASSGGGYNEQFF	TGTGCCAGCAGCGGCGGGGGCTACAATGAGCAGTTCTTC
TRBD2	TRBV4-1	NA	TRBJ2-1	CASSQDLLAGALSSYNEQFF	TGCGCCAGCAGCCAAGATTTGCTAGCGGGTGCCTTGAGTTCCTACAATGAGCAGTTCTTC
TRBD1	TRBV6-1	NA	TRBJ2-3	CASRPFGQGKDTQYF	TGTGCCAGCAGACCTTTCGGACAGGGGAAAGATACGCAGTATTTT
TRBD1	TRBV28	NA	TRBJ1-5	CASSLTGINSNQPQHF	TGTGCCAGCAGTTTGACAGGGATCAATAGCAATCAGCCCCAGCATTTT
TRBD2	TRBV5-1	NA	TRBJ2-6	CASSLEAGGTGANVLTF	TGCGCCAGCAGCTTGGAAGCGGGAGGGACAGGGGCCAACGTCCTGACTTTC
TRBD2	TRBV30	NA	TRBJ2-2	CAWSVLAGVSTGELFF	TGTGCCTGGAGTGTACTAGCGGGAGTATCGACCGGGGAGCTGTTTTTT
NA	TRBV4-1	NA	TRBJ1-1	CATSSGGGGGEAFF	TGCGCCACAAGCTCGGGTGGGGGGGGAGGTGAAGCTTTCTTT
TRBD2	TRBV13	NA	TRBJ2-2	CASSSGTSGRKLFF	TGTGCCAGCAGCTCAGGGACTAGCGGGAGGAAGCTGTTTTTT
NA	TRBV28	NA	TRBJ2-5	CASSPLRESETQYF	TGTGCCAGCAGCCCCCTGAGGGAATCAGAGACCCAGTACTTC
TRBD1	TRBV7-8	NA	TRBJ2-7	CASSLGDRYYEQYF	TGTGCCAGCAGCTTAGGGGACAGGTACTACGAGCAGTACTTC
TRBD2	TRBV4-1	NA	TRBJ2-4	CASSLFGLAGVLAKNIQYF	TGCGCCAGCAGCCTATTCGGACTAGCGGGAGTACTAGCCAAAAACATTCAGTACTTC
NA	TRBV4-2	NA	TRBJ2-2	CASSQDLGRGYANTGELFF	TGTGCCAGCAGCCAAGATCTGGGGAGGGGGTACGCGAACACCGGGGAGCTGTTTTTT
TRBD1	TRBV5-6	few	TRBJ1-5	CASSLGGTVNQPQHF	TGTGCCAGCAGCTTGGGCGGGACAGTCAATCAGCCCCAGCATTTT
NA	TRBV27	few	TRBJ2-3	CASRAGQDTQYF	TGTGCCAGCAGAGCCGGACAGGATACGCAGTATTTT
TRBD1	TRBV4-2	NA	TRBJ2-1	CASSVRQGAGGNEQFF	TGTGCCAGCAGCGTACGACAGGGGGCAGGTGGGAATGAGCAGTTCTTC
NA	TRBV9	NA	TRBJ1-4	CASSSGGLNEKLFF	TGTGCCAGCAGCTCTGGGGGCCTGAATGAAAAACTGTTTTTT
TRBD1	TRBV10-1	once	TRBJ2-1	CARRDTGAAWVHEQFF	TGCGCCAGGAGGGATACAGGGGCCGCGTGGGTACATGAGCAGTTCTTC
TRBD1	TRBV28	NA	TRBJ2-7	CAISPEGQAYEQYF	TGTGCCATTTCCCCGGAGGGACAGGCCTACGAGCAGTACTTC
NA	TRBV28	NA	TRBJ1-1	CASSPAPGVEAFF	TGTGCCAGCAGTCCAGCCCCCGGGGTTGAAGCTTTCTTT